This T cell receptor (beta chain) was captured by sequencing in a study of response to subunit inactivated influenza vaccine. Trimming shortened V by 5 bases and J by 0 bases, and 17 bases separated the two germline ends. The germline V gene encodes CDR1 MNHGY and CDR2 SAAAGT. The CDR3 is 17 amino acids. TCRdb used MiXCR to reprocess the RT-PCR reads, holding one entry per CDR3 protein. Seen here are about 780,000 distinct CDR3 sequences, less than 20% observed once, and the top ten hold 11%. Only a few counts were recorded for this clonotype. Its antigen remains unknown. Study results and limitations: Seasonal influenza vaccination, on each occasion, was suggested by the authors to recruit few new T cells.

Specimen: PBMCs from blood, collected less than 6 days after vaccination. The rearrangement links TRBV6-8 to TRBJ1-3; the D gene is possibly TRBD1 (5 bases). The TCR sequence derives from a man in his fifties or sixties who received an inactivated influenza vaccine. The chain's CDR3 is CASSHPGPQRSGNTIYF. The DNA for the CDR3 is TGTGCCAGCAGTCATCCGGGACCGCAGCGCTCTGGAAACACCATATATTTT.